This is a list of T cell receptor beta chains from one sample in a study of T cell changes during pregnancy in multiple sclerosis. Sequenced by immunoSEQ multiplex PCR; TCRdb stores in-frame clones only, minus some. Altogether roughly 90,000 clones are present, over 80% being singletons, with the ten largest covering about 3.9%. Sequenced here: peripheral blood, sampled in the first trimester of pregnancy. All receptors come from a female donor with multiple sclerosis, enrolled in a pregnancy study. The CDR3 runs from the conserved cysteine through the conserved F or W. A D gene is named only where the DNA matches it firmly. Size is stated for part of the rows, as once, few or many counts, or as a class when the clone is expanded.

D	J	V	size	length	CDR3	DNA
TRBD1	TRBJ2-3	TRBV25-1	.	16	CASSVYRGPGTDTQYF	TGTGCCAGCAGTGTCTACAGGGGGCCCGGCACAGATACGCAGTATTTT
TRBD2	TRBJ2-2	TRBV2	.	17	CASSEGLRGWNSGELFF	TGTGCCAGCAGTGAAGGGTTGCGGGGGTGGAATTCCGGGGAGCTGTTTTTT
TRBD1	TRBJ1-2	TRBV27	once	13	CASRLQGNYGYTF	TGTGCCAGCAGACTACAGGGGAACTATGGCTACACCTTC
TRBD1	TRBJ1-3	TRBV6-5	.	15	CASSLGQGLGNTIYF	TGTGCCAGCAGCCTCGGACAGGGGTTAGGAAACACCATATATTTT
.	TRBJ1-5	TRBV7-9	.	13	CASSLEEDQPQHF	TGTGCCAGCAGCTTAGAGGAGGATCAGCCCCAGCATTTT
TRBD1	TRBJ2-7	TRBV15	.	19	CATSLSLDRVAPISYEQYF	TGTGCCACCAGCTTAAGTTTGGACAGGGTGGCCCCGATTTCCTACGAGCAGTACTTC
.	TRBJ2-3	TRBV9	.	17	CASSVGAGQWGSDTQYF	TGTGCCAGCAGCGTAGGGGCGGGCCAATGGGGATCAGATACGCAGTATTTT
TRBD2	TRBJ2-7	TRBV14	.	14	CASSRGLAGREQYF	TGTGCCAGCAGCCGTGGACTAGCGGGGCGCGAGCAGTACTTC
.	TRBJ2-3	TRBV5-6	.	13	CASSLLGTDTQYF	TGTGCCAGCAGCCTATTAGGCACAGATACGCAGTATTTT
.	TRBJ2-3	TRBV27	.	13	CASSLWLTDTQYF	TGTGCCAGCAGTTTATGGCTCACAGATACGCAGTATTTT
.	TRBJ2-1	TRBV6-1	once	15	CASSPPGTLYNEQFF	TGTGCCAGCAGTCCCCCGGGGACACTCTACAATGAGCAGTTCTTC
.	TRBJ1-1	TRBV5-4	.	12	CASSPPGAEAFF	TGTGCCAGCAGTCCCCCAGGGGCTGAAGCTTTCTTT
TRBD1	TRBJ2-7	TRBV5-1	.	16	CASSLAPGQGYDEQYF	TGCGCCAGCAGCTTGGCACCGGGACAGGGGTACGACGAGCAGTACTTC
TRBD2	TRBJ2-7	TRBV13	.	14	CASSESRGVYEQYF	TGTGCCAGCAGTGAATCGCGGGGGGTCTACGAGCAGTACTTC
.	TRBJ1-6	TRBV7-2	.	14	CASSSSPQAPPLHF	TGTGCCAGCAGCTCGTCACCCCAGGCCCCACCCCTCCACTTT
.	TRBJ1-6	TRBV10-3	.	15	CAISESAGNNSPLHF	TGTGCCATCAGTGAGTCCGCGGGAAATAATTCACCCCTCCACTTT
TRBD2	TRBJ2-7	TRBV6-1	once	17	CASSVIISGGSDYEQYF	TGTGCCAGCAGTGTAATAATCAGCGGGGGGTCTGATTACGAGCAGTACTTC
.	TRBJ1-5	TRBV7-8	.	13	CASSWTVWQPQHF	TGTGCCAGCAGCTGGACAGTTTGGCAGCCCCAGCATTTT
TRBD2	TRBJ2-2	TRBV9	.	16	CASSVGLAQNTGELFF	TGTGCCAGCAGCGTGGGACTAGCTCAGAACACCGGGGAGCTGTTTTTT
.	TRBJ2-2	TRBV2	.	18	CASSETRRGTGDTGELFF	TGTGCCAGCAGTGAAACCCGTAGGGGAACTGGTGACACCGGGGAGCTGTTTTTT
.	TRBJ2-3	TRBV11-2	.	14	CASSFGGPTDTQYF	TGTGCCAGCAGCTTTGGCGGGCCCACAGATACGCAGTATTTT
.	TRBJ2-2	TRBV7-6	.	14	CASSFELRDGELFF	TGTGCCAGCAGCTTTGAGTTGAGGGACGGGGAGCTGTTTTTT
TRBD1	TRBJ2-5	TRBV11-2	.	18	CASSLRRGTGATVETQYF	TGTGCCAGCAGCTTACGTCGGGGGACAGGGGCCACGGTAGAGACCCAGTACTTC
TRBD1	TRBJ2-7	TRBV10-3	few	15	CAIRTNRDSSYEQYF	TGTGCCATCAGAACCAACCGGGACAGCTCCTACGAGCAGTACTTC
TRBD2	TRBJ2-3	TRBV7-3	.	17	CASSRPNLAGSTDTQYF	TGTGCCAGCAGCCGCCCGAACCTAGCGGGGTCCACAGATACGCAGTATTTT
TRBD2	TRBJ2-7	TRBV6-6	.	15	CASSSPGDYSYEQYF	TGTGCCAGCAGTTCTCCGGGGGACTACTCCTACGAGCAGTACTTC
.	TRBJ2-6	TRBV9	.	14	CASSVASGANVLTF	TGTGCCAGCAGCGTTGCGAGTGGGGCCAACGTCCTGACTTTC
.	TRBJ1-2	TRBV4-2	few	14	CASSQDLSIRGYTF	TGTGCCAGCAGCCAAGACCTGTCAATTCGGGGCTACACCTTC
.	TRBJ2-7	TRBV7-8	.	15	CASSFRSGASYEQYF	TGTGCCAGCAGCTTTAGGAGCGGCGCTTCCTACGAGCAGTACTTC
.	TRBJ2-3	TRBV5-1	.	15	CASSPGERTSDTQYF	TGCGCCAGCAGCCCGGGGGAACGGACTTCAGATACGCAGTATTTT
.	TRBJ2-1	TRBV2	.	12	CASRRGSYEQFF	TGTGCCAGCAGGCGGGGCTCTTATGAGCAGTTCTTC
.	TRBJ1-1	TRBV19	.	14	CASSSVIRRTEAFF	TGTGCCAGTAGTTCCGTCATCCGGAGAACTGAAGCTTTCTTT
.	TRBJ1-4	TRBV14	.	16	CASSQEMRGSNEKLFF	TGTGCCAGCAGCCAAGAAATGAGAGGGAGTAATGAAAAACTGTTTTTT
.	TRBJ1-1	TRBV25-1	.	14	CASSDRAANTEAFF	TGTGCCAGCAGTGATAGAGCCGCGAACACTGAAGCTTTCTTT
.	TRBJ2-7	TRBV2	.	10	CASTLYEQYF	TGTGCCAGCACTCTGTACGAGCAGTACTTC
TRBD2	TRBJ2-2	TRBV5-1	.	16	CASSQGLAGNTGELFF	TGCGCCAGCAGCCAGGGACTAGCGGGGAACACCGGGGAGCTGTTTTTT
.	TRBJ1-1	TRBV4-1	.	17	CASSIESQASSDTEAFF	TGCGCCAGCAGCATCGAATCACAGGCCTCCTCAGACACTGAAGCTTTCTTT
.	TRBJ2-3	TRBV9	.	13	CASSVASTDTQYF	TGTGCCAGCAGCGTAGCTAGCACAGATACGCAGTATTTT
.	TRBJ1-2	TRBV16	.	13	CASSLSGGSGYTF	TGTGCCAGCAGCCTTTCAGGAGGGTCTGGCTACACCTTC
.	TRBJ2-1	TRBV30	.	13	CAWSANRANEQFF	TGTGCCTGGAGTGCAAACAGGGCGAATGAGCAGTTCTTC
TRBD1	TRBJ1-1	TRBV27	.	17	CASSPTGGWRENTEAFF	TGTGCCAGCAGTCCCACAGGGGGCTGGAGGGAGAACACTGAAGCTTTCTTT
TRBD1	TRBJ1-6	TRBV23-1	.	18	CASSQRGGQISYNSPLHF	TGCGCCAGCAGCCAGCGGGGGGGACAGATTTCCTATAATTCACCCCTCCACTTT
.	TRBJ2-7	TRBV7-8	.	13	CASSLAQGSEQYF	TGTGCCAGCAGCCTTGCCCAGGGTAGCGAGCAGTACTTC
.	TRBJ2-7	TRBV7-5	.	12	CASTDGENEQYF	TGTGCCAGCACCGACGGGGAGAACGAGCAGTACTTC
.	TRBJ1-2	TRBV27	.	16	CASSLNPHNLPRGYTF	TGTGCCAGCAGTTTAAATCCACACAACCTACCGAGGGGCTACACCTTC
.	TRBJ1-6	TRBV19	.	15	CASMGGGLRNSPLHF	TGTGCCAGTATGGGAGGCGGGCTAAGAAATTCACCCCTCCACTTT
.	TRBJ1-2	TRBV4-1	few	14	CASSQVTGSYGYTF	TGCGCCAGCAGCCAAGTAACAGGGTCGTATGGCTACACCTTC
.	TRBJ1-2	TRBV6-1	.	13	CASRGGRSYGYTF	TGTGCCAGCAGGGGGGGGCGGTCCTATGGCTACACCTTC
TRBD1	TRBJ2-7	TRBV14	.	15	CASRRSGTGTYEQYF	TGTGCCAGCAGGCGATCCGGGACAGGGACATACGAGCAGTACTTC
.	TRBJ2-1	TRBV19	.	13	CASSILRTNEQFF	TGTGCCAGTAGTATATTGAGAACCAATGAGCAGTTCTTC
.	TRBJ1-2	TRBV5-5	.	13	CASSLQGNYGYTF	TGTGCCAGCAGCCTCCAGGGAAACTATGGCTACACCTTC
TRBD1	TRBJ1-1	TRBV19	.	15	CASSFNQGGDTEAFF	TGTGCCAGTAGTTTCAACCAGGGGGGTGACACTGAAGCTTTCTTT
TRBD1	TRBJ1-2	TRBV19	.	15	CASSIRGQGNYGYTF	TGTGCCAGTAGTATAAGGGGACAGGGGAACTATGGCTACACCTTC
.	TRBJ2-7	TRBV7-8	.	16	CASSIPIPSSSYEQYF	TGTGCCAGCAGCATTCCGATTCCTTCCAGCTCCTACGAGCAGTACTTC
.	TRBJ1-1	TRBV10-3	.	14	CAIRRRDTDTEAFF	TGTGCCATCAGGCGACGGGACACTGACACTGAAGCTTTCTTT